This T cell receptor (beta chain) derives from a study of cytomegalovirus exposure and HLA in healthy donors. Primers included in the PCR were 60 Vbeta and 13 Jbeta primers. Clones were read by immunoSEQ multiplex PCR, and TCRdb kept only the in-frame ones, dropping some. The sample carries around 100,000 clones, more than 60% recorded once. A word on this clone: Its cognate antigen is unknown.

General observations from the study: TRBV6-2, TRBV6-3 and some other V segments were unresolvable in 87-base-pair reads.

V lost 3 bases and J 4 bases, leaving 9 bases between the germline ends. CDR1 is KGHSH and CDR2 is LQKENI in the germline V gene. The CDR3 runs 13 residues. Specimen: PBMCs. The genes are TRBV18 and TRBJ1-2; no clear D. This receptor was identified in a woman aged 18-30 years in good health and CMV-seropositive. The CDR3, as DNA: TGTGCCAGCTCACCCGACACGAGCTATGGCTACACCTTC. This sequence encodes CASSPDTSYGYTF.